There are a few counts of the clone carrying this T cell receptor (beta chain). Its antigen remains unknown. The data belong to a study of blood T cells in healthy people across ages. Findings of the study overall: Long-lived donors exceeded aged donors in naive CD4+ cells and diversity.

Germline CDR1 and CDR2: MGHDK and SYGVNS. V was pared by 5 bases and J by 2 bases, with 13 bases between. The CDR3 has 15 amino acids. Then a second PCR, running roughly 7 to 11 cycles, was carried out with a sample-barcoded 5' primer and a J-beta primer mix. Every cDNA molecule carried a tag from a template-switch adaptor bearing 12 random nucleotides. TCRdb itself ran the 5' RACE reads through MiXCR, one entry per CDR3 protein. The sample records approximately 780,000 distinct CDR3 sequences, around 25% being singletons. These data also featured in a second study, about T cells of mothers and their children.

Sequenced input: blood. This TCR was recovered from a boy aged 10-17 years in good health. The V call is TRBV25-1, the J call TRBJ2-1, with TRBD2 as a possible D gene (6 bases). CDR3 protein: CASSLPGGAYNEQFF. CDR3 in DNA: TGTGCCAGCAGTCTTCCCGGGGGAGCCTACAATGAGCAGTTCTTC.